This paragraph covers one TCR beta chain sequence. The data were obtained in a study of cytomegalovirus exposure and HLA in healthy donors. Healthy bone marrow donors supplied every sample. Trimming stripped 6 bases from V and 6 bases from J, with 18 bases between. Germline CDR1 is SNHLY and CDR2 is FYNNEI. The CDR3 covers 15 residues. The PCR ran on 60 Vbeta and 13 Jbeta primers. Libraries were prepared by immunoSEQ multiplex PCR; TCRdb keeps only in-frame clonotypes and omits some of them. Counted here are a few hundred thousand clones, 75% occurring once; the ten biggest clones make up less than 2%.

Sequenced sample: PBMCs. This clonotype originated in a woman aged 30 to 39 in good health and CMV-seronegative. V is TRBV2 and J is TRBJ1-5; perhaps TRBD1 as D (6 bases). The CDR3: CASRGLTGEGQPQHF. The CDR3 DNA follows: TGTGCCAGCAGGGGCTTGACAGGAGAGGGTCAGCCCCAGCATTTT. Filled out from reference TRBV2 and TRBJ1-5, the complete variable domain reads EPEVTQTPSHQVTQMGQEVILRCVPISNHLYFYWYRQILGQKVEFLVSFYNNEISEKSEIFDDQFSVERPDGSNFTLKIRSTKLEDSAMYFCASRGLTGEGQPQHFGDGTRLSIL.